These 32 T cell receptor beta chains were sequenced from one sample in a study of cytomegalovirus exposure and HLA in healthy donors. A multiplex PCR was run with 60 Vbeta primers and 13 Jbeta primers. The protocol was immunoSEQ multiplex PCR, while the TCRdb copy is restricted to in-frame clones and leaves out a portion. The sample holds 130,000 or so clones, around four fifths seen once. Sequencing was done on a sample of PBMCs. These TCRs come from a man aged 25 to 40 in good health and CMV-seronegative.

The chain is built from TRBV7-6 and TRBJ2-1; TRBD2 might be the D (6 bases). The CDR3 runs to 15 residues. V dropped 5 bases and J dropped 5 bases, with 16 bases sitting between them. Germline loops: CDR1 SGHVS, CDR2 FNYEAQ. The CDR3 reads CASSDGTATHNEQFF. DNA of the CDR3: TGTGCCAGCAGCGACGGGACTGCAACTCACAATGAGCAGTTCTTC.

The CDR3 region is CASSPGGAGYGYTF. CDR3 bases: TGTGCCAGCAGCCCGGGGGGGGCCGGCTATGGCTACACCTTC. The rearrangement links TRBV28 to TRBJ1-2, with D possibly matching TRBD1 (6 bases). The CDR3 consists of 14 residues. Germline loops: CDR1 MDHEN, CDR2 SYDVKM. With 6 bases removed from V and 4 bases from J, the gap between germline ends came to 15 bases.

CDR3 coding DNA: TGTGCTAGCTCTAGTTTTAACACCGGGGAGCTGTTTTTT. It specifies CASSSFNTGELFF. The gene calls are TRBV7-7 and TRBJ2-2; D gene unclear. CDR3 size: 13 residues. Germline V CDR1 and CDR2: SSHAT, FNYEAQ (reference sequence). Drawing the rest from reference TRBV7-7 and TRBJ2-2, the complete variable domain is GAGVSQSPRYKVTKRGQDVTLRCDPISSHATLYWYQQALGQGPEFLTYFNYEAQPDKSGLPSDRFSAERPEGSISTLTIQRTEQRDSAMYRCASSSFNTGELFFGEGSRLTVL.

The rearrangement links TRBV28 to TRBJ2-1; 8 nucleotides agree with TRBD2. Per germline, CDR1 MDHEN and CDR2 SYDVKM. Trimming at V came to 10 bases and at J to 6 bases, leaving 11 bases not matched to a gene. There are 14 residues in the CDR3. The CDR3 DNA reads TGTGCCACGAAAGACTATCGGGAGGGCAATGAGCAGTTCTTC. Its protein product is CATKDYREGNEQFF.

The chain uses TRBV19 and TRBJ2-5, with TRBD2 matching over 9 bases. V was clipped by 4 bases and J by 5 bases; unmatched bases: 8. CDR3 length equals 15 residues. CDR1 and CDR2 from the germline V gene are LNHDA and SQIVND (reference sequence). DNA of the CDR3: TGTGCCAGTAGTACGGGACTAGCTGGGGGGGAGACCCAGTACTTC. Protein: CASSTGLAGGETQYF. Variable domain in full (rest from reference TRBV19 and TRBJ2-5): DGGITQSPKYLFRKEGQNVTLSCEQNLNHDAMYWYRQDPGQGLRLIYYSQIVNDFQKGDIAEGYSVSREKKESFPLTVTSAQKNPTAFYLCASSTGLAGGETQYFGPGTRLLVL.

This rearrangement joins TRBV7-2 to TRBJ1-1, with 7 nucleotides matching TRBD1. V was pared by 1 base and J by 10 bases, with 15 bases of the junction left unmatched. The CDR3 consists of 16 residues. Germline V gene sequence: CDR1 SGHTA, CDR2 FQGNSA. The CDR3 loop is CASSLGAQGGLEVAFF. The CDR3 bases are TGTGCCAGCAGCTTAGGGGCCCAGGGGGGATTAGAGGTAGCTTTCTTT.

The V call is TRBV5-5, the J call TRBJ2-7, with 11 positions matching TRBD1. The germline V gene encodes CDR1 SGHKS and CDR2 YYEKEE (reference sequence). The V gene end was trimmed by 1 base and the J gene end by 4 bases; junction bases not matched to a gene: 7. This CDR3 region has 16 residues. The CDR3 loop reads CASSLRTGGGLYEQYF. CDR3 bases: TGTGCCAGCAGCTTGCGGACAGGGGGCGGCTTGTACGAGCAGTACTTC.

The rearrangement joins TRBV7-9 to TRBJ2-2; D call uncertain. V lost 1 base to trimming and J lost 6 bases, with 9 bases between them. Germline V gene sequence: CDR1 SEHNR, CDR2 FQNEAQ (reference sequence). The CDR3 is 14 amino acids. The CDR3 nucleotides are TGTGCCAGCAGCTTAGAGCTTCTGTCCGGGGAGCTGTTTTTT. Encoded protein: CASSLELLSGELFF. The full variable domain, with the rest looked up from reference TRBV7-9 and TRBJ2-2, is DTGVSQNPRHKITKRGQNVTFRCDPISEHNRLYWYRQTLGQGPEFLTYFQNEAQLEKSRLLSDRFSAERPKGSFSTLEIQRTEQGDSAMYLCASSLELLSGELFFGEGSRLTVL.

V is TRBV5-4 and J is TRBJ2-3, with no clear D. The germline gives CDR1 SGHNT, CDR2 YYREEE (reference sequence). V lost 0 bases and J 6 bases, leaving 8 bases between the germline ends. This CDR3 is 13 amino acids long. The CDR3 bases are TGTGCCAGCAGCTTGGGTTACGCGGATACGCAGTATTTT. It specifies CASSLGYADTQYF.

V usage is TRBV7-9 and J usage is TRBJ2-7; D may be TRBD1 (6 bases). Germline CDR1 and CDR2: SEHNR and FQNEAQ (reference sequence). This CDR3 is built from 14 residues. V lost 3 bases and J 6 bases, leaving 15 bases between the germline ends. The CDR3 reads CASSFPGQTPEQYF. The CDR3 DNA reads as TGTGCCAGCAGCTTCCCGGGACAAACCCCCGAGCAGTACTTC.

This chain uses TRBV5-6 with TRBJ2-5; 8 nucleotides match TRBD2. V shed 4 bases, J shed 6 bases, and the junction held 5 bases outside the gene matches. This CDR3 has 13 residues. CDR1 and CDR2 from the germline V gene are SGHDT and YYEEEE. The chain's CDR3 is CASSSRGGQTQYF. CDR3 in DNA: TGTGCCAGCAGCAGCCGGGGGGGACAGACCCAGTACTTC.

This clone was observed a few times. This chain connects TRBV28 to TRBJ2-1, with 11 nucleotides matching TRBD2. The germline gives CDR1 MDHEN, CDR2 SYDVKM. Trimming took 6 bases from V and 8 from J; bases not matched to a gene: 9. The CDR3 covers 15 residues. CDR3 amino acids: CASRVIAGGPYEQFF. The CDR3 DNA follows: TGTGCCAGCAGGGTTATAGCGGGGGGGCCTTATGAGCAGTTCTTC. Looking up the rest from reference TRBV28 and TRBJ2-1 gives the full variable domain: DVKVTQSSRYLVKRTGEKVFLECVQDMDHENMFWYRQDPGLGLRLIYFSYDVKMKEKGDIPEGYSVSREKKERFSLILESASTNQTSMYLCASRVIAGGPYEQFFGPGTRLTVL.

The chain is built from TRBV6-7 and TRBJ2-3; the D gene is possibly TRBD1 (5 bases). TRBV6-7 is annotated as an ORF whose role is uncertain. Trimming stripped 2 bases from V and 5 bases from J, with 14 bases between. The CDR3 contains 15 residues. Here the CDR3 reads CASSYGDSEVDTQYF. In DNA, the CDR3 is TGTGCCAGCAGTTACGGAGACAGTGAGGTAGATACGCAGTATTTT.

This clone has only a few counts. The chain carries TRBV7-2 and TRBJ2-3; no definite D call. The length of the CDR3 is 13 residues. Trimming took 0 bases from V and 4 from J, leaving 5 bases between them. Germline V lookup: CDR1 SGHTA, CDR2 FQGNSA. CDR3 nucleotide sequence: TGTGCCAGCAGCTTAGCCAAGCCAGATACGCAGTATTTT. Translated: CASSLAKPDTQYF.

This clone was observed a single time. The chain recombines TRBV6-1 with TRBJ2-1; TRBD1 aligns across 8 bases. The germline V gene encodes CDR1 MNHNS and CDR2 SASEGT. J was trimmed by 6 bases and V by 2 bases; bases with no gene match: 9. This CDR3 is built from 16 residues. The CDR3 DNA reads as TGTGCCAGCAGTGAATGGGATGGGGACAGGACCAATGAGCAGTTCTTC. This translates into CASSEWDGDRTNEQFF.

The chain combines TRBV6-5 with TRBJ2-5; TRBD2 aligns across 11 bases. The CDR3 totals 15 residues. Germline CDR1 is MNHEY and CDR2 is SVGAGI. The junction had 3 bases not matched to a gene; V was cut back by 2 bases and J by 4 bases. In nucleotides, the CDR3 is TGTGCCAGCAGTTACGCTCTAGCGGGAGGAGAGACCCAGTACTTC. This encodes CASSYALAGGETQYF.

The chain joins TRBV6-4 to TRBJ1-2, with D uncertain. The CDR3 extends over 13 amino acids. V shed 0 bases and J shed 6 bases, with 8 bases lying between them. Per the germline V gene, CDR1 is MRHNA and CDR2 is SNTAGT. CDR3 loop: CASSDSWANGYTF. The CDR3 DNA is TGTGCCAGCAGTGACTCTTGGGCAAATGGCTACACCTTC.

Points on this clone: Other DNA sequences from this sample encode an identical CDR3 as well. V gene TRBV5-1 combines with J gene TRBJ2-3, with D perhaps matching TRBD1 (5 bases). Trimming took off 4 bases at V and 0 bases at J, with 6 bases between the two ends. The length of the CDR3 is 13 residues. CDR1 SGHRS and CDR2 YFSETQ come from the germline V gene. The CDR3 protein is CASSPGSTDTQYF. DNA of the CDR3: TGCGCCAGCAGCCCAGGGAGCACAGATACGCAGTATTTT.

This chain joins TRBV14 and TRBJ1-2; no definite D call. Germline loops: CDR1 SGHDN, CDR2 FVKESK. With 3 bases removed from V and 1 base from J, the gap between germline ends came to 6 bases. The CDR3 is 13 amino acids. The CDR3 region is CASSQGVNYGYTF. The CDR3 DNA follows: TGTGCCAGCAGCCAGGGCGTTAACTATGGCTACACCTTC.

The rearrangement joins TRBV7-2 to TRBJ1-2, with 7 bases fitting TRBD1. CDR3 length equals 15 residues. V lost 1 base, J lost 5 bases, and 7 bases stayed unmatched. CDR1 is SGHTA and CDR2 is FQGNSA in the germline V gene. CDR3 sequence: CASSLEWGQTYGYTF. The CDR3, as DNA: TGTGCCAGCAGCTTAGAGTGGGGACAGACATATGGCTACACCTTC.

In regard to this clone: Other DNA sequences in the sample encode the same CDR3. The gene calls are TRBV7-8 and TRBJ2-7, with D hard to call. The CDR3 runs to 13 residues. The germline CDR1 and CDR2 sequences are SGHVS and FQNEAQ. Trimming shortened V by 0 bases and J by 0 bases, and 3 bases separated the two germline ends. The CDR3 sequence: CASSLASSYEQYF. DNA for the CDR3: TGTGCCAGCAGCTTAGCCAGCTCCTACGAGCAGTACTTC.

The gene calls are TRBV10-3 and TRBJ2-3, with TRBD2 matching over 8 bases. The germline V gene encodes CDR1 ENHRY and CDR2 SYGVKD. The V segment lost 6 bases and the J segment 3 bases; nucleotides outside the gene matches: 5. This CDR3 region has 14 residues. This chain's CDR3 is CAIRLAGFTDTQYF. The CDR3 DNA sequence: TGTGCCATCAGATTAGCGGGGTTTACAGATACGCAGTATTTT.

The J gene is TRBJ1-3, the V gene TRBV27, with 8 bases aligning to TRBD1. Germline assignment: CDR1 MNHEY and CDR2 SMNVEV (reference sequence). CDR3 length equals 15 residues. The junction had 5 bases not matched to a gene; V was cut back by 5 bases and J by 2 bases. CDR3 sequence: CASSPDRATGNTIYF. The CDR3 nucleotides read TGTGCCAGCAGTCCGGACAGGGCAACTGGAAACACCATATATTTT.

This clone occurred a few times. The chain carries TRBV7-9 and TRBJ1-1, with no clear D. V was pared by 1 base and J by 4 bases, with 10 bases between. This CDR3 region has 14 residues. Germline CDR1 reads SEHNR; CDR2 reads FQNEAQ (reference sequence). CDR3 residues: CASSLVSGITEAFF. In DNA, the CDR3 is TGTGCCAGCAGCTTAGTTTCGGGGATCACTGAAGCTTTCTTT.

For the CDR3, the DNA is TGTGCCAGCAGGGACGGACAGGGCTACGAGCAGTACTTC. As protein: CASRDGQGYEQYF. The chain is built from TRBV6-5 and TRBJ2-7; 8 positions match TRBD1. The CDR3 is 13 amino acids. V was clipped by 6 bases and J by 3 bases; unmatched bases: 4. Germline V gene lookup returns CDR1 MNHEY and CDR2 SVGAGI.

V is TRBV7-9 and J is TRBJ2-6, with a tentative D call TRBD1 (6 bases). V lost 1 base and J 0 bases, leaving 10 bases between the germline ends. This CDR3 comprises 17 residues. Germline-derived CDR1 and CDR2 are SEHNR and FQNEAQ (reference sequence). The CDR3 nucleotides read TGTGCCAGCAGCTTAGTCACAGGGCCCTCTGGGGCCAACGTCCTGACTTTC. It yields the protein CASSLVTGPSGANVLTF.

This clone appeared once. This CDR3 reads CASSSDRATEAFF. DNA for the CDR3: TGTGCCAGTAGCTCCGACAGGGCGACTGAAGCTTTCTTT. The V call is TRBV19, the J call TRBJ1-1; 7 bases line up with TRBD1. The V and J ends lost 6 bases and 5 bases, in that order; junction bases with no gene match: 6. Looked up from germline, CDR1 is LNHDA and CDR2 is SQIVND (reference sequence). The CDR3 runs to 13 residues. The whole variable domain, remainder taken from reference TRBV19 and TRBJ1-1, is DGGITQSPKYLFRKEGQNVTLSCEQNLNHDAMYWYRQDPGQGLRLIYYSQIVNDFQKGDIAEGYSVSREKKESFPLTVTSAQKNPTAFYLCASSSDRATEAFFGQGTRLTVV.

The V call is TRBV7-8, the J call TRBJ2-3, with TRBD2 identical over 7 bases. V lost 5 bases to trimming and J lost 2 bases; unmatched junction nucleotides: 4. The germline gives CDR1 SGHVS, CDR2 FQNEAQ. The CDR3 loop spans 14 amino acids. CDR3 bases: TGTGCCAGCAGCATGACTAGCTACACAGATACGCAGTATTTT. Its protein is CASSMTSYTDTQYF. The full variable domain, with the rest looked up from reference TRBV7-8 and TRBJ2-3, is GAGVSQSPRYKVAKRGQDVALRCDPISGHVSLFWYQQALGQGPEFLTYFQNEAQLDKSGLPSDRFFAERPEGSVSTLKIQRTQQEDSAVYLCASSMTSYTDTQYFGPGTRLTVL.

This clone has a single count. This chain links TRBV27 with TRBJ1-6; 11 bases map to TRBD1. The CDR3 totals 19 residues. Per germline, CDR1 MNHEY and CDR2 SMNVEV (reference sequence). Trimming at V came to 4 bases and at J to 7 bases, leaving 15 bases not matched to a gene. Written as DNA, the CDR3 is TGTGCCAGCAGTTCCTATCCGATCCGGGACAGGGGGAAGAATTCACCCCTCCACTTT. This gives the protein CASSSYPIRDRGKNSPLHF.

The chain couples TRBV19 to TRBJ1-5, with TRBD1 matching over 11 bases. The trim removed 7 bases at V and 5 bases at J, leaving 4 bases unmatched. The CDR3 runs to 14 residues. The germline CDR1 and CDR2 sequences are LNHDA and SQIVND (reference sequence). The CDR3 DNA reads as TGTGCCAGTACCTGGACAGGGGGCGATCAGCCCCAGCATTTT. Protein: CASTWTGGDQPQHF.

This clone occurred a few times. The chain combines TRBV29-1 with TRBJ2-6; no reliable D call. CDR1 and CDR2 from the germline V gene are SQVTM and ANQGSEA. The V gene lost 4 bases and the J gene lost 4 bases, with 8 bases spanning the gap. The CDR3 covers 13 residues. Here the CDR3 reads CSVARFGANVLTF. As DNA, the CDR3 is TGCAGCGTTGCTAGATTCGGGGCCAACGTCCTGACTTTC.

The rearrangement uses TRBV6-1 and TRBJ2-5; tentatively, D is TRBD1 (5 bases). Germline V gene data show CDR1 as MNHNS and CDR2 as SASEGT. The CDR3 sequence is 19 residues long. V shed 0 bases and J shed 4 bases, with 24 bases lying between them. CDR3 nucleotides: TGTGCCAGCAGTGAAGCTGTCGACAGTCACTTGCCGTGGCGAGAGACCCAGTACTTC. Its translation is CASSEAVDSHLPWRETQYF.